These 13 T cell receptor beta chains came from one sample sequenced in a study of T cell responses to AZD1222 COVID-19 vaccine. Produced via immunoSEQ multiplex PCR; TCRdb's table is partial and in-frame only. The table records over 100,000 clones, about 87% of them present only once. The specimen was peripheral blood, collected 28 days after the second AZD1222 dose. The receptors were gathered from an adult who received the AZD1222 COVID-19 vaccine.

This chain joins TRBV4-3 and TRBJ1-2; D may be TRBD1 (5 bases). The length of the CDR3 is 14 residues. Germline V gene sequence: CDR1 LGHNA, CDR2 YSLEER. V lost 0 bases to trimming and J lost 6 bases, with 11 bases between them. DNA of the CDR3: TGCGCCAGCAGCCAAGACCCCTCAGGGAATGGCTACACCTTC. Residues: CASSQDPSGNGYTF.

The V call is TRBV27, the J call TRBJ2-7; 9 positions match TRBD2. The CDR3 is 15 residues long. The ends lost 2 bases at V and 3 bases at J; junction bases unmatched: 5. Germline assignment: CDR1 MNHEY and CDR2 SMNVEV (reference sequence). CDR3 nucleotides: TGTGCCAGCAGTTTAGGTAGCGGGAGTTACTACGAGCAGTACTTC. This codes for CASSLGSGSYYEQYF.

In its sample, this clone was seen a few times. The V and J genes are TRBV19 and TRBJ2-3; 7 nucleotides agree with TRBD1. The V gene end was trimmed by 3 bases and the J gene end by 3 bases; junction bases not matched to a gene: 6. The CDR3 totals 15 residues. CDR1 and CDR2 from the germline V gene are LNHDA and SQIVND (reference sequence). The CDR3 here is CASSIRRQGTDTQYF. Here the CDR3 DNA reads TGTGCCAGTAGTATTAGGCGACAGGGAACAGATACGCAGTATTTT.

This chain links TRBV12-3 or TRBV12-4 with TRBJ2-7, with 7 bases identical to TRBD2. The trim removed 4 bases at V and 4 bases at J, leaving 4 bases unmatched. The CDR3 loop spans 13 amino acids. DNA for the CDR3: TGTGCCAGCAGTTCGCGAGCGGGGTACGAGCAGTACTTC. This translates into CASSSRAGYEQYF.

In this sample, this clone turned up many times. This chain connects TRBV18 to TRBJ2-3; D possibly corresponds to TRBD1 (6 bases). The CDR3 has 16 residues. CDR1 and CDR2 from the germline V gene are KGHSH and LQKENI. Trimming took 2 bases from V and 5 from J, leaving 17 bases between them. CDR3 residues: CASSPVGGPGGDTQYF. The CDR3 DNA reads TGTGCCAGCTCACCAGTAGGGGGTCCTGGGGGAGATACGCAGTATTTT.

The J gene is TRBJ1-1, the V gene TRBV7-9, with TRBD1 matching over 9 bases. Trimming at V came to 3 bases and at J to 6 bases, leaving 5 bases not matched to a gene. The CDR3 contains 14 residues. Germline values: CDR1 SEHNR, CDR2 FQNEAQ (reference sequence). In DNA, the CDR3 is TGTGCCAGCAGCTTTGAGGACAGGGGAGCTGAAGCTTTCTTT. Translation: CASSFEDRGAEAFF.

The rearrangement uses TRBV7-9 and TRBJ1-1; D gene unclear. CDR1 and CDR2 (germline): SEHNR, FQNEAQ (reference sequence). CDR3 length equals 12 residues. V was pared by 1 base and J by 4 bases, with 4 bases between. This chain's CDR3 is CASSLVSTEAFF. The CDR3, as DNA: TGTGCCAGCAGCTTAGTAAGCACTGAAGCTTTCTTT.

The gene calls are TRBV29-1 and TRBJ2-3; 7 bases agree with TRBD2. This CDR3 comprises 16 residues. The germline V gene has CDR1 SQVTM and CDR2 ANQGSEA. Trimming cost V 0 bases and J 3 bases; bases outside gene matches: 9. The CDR3, as DNA: TGCAGCGTTGAAGATCTTGGGGGGGTCGGTACAGATACGCAGTATTTT. The encoded protein is CSVEDLGGVGTDTQYF.

The rearrangement uses TRBV29-1 and TRBJ2-3; 11 bases are a match to TRBD1. J was trimmed by 11 bases and V by 6 bases; bases with no gene match: 13. The CDR3 totals 14 residues. CDR1 is SQVTM and CDR2 is ANQGSEA in the germline V gene. The CDR3 region has the DNA TGCAGCGTCCACGGCGGGACAGGGGGATCTCGGCAGTATTTT. It yields the protein CSVHGGTGGSRQYF.

This chain uses TRBV6-2 or TRBV6-3 with TRBJ1-2; 7 positions agree with TRBD1. CDR1 and CDR2 from the germline V gene are MNHEY and SVGEGT. Trimming removed 6 bases from V and 5 bases from J; junction bases left unmatched: 12. This CDR3 contains 15 residues. The CDR3 loop is CASSITRQGRYGYTF. CDR3 DNA sequence: TGTGCCAGCAGCATAACCCGACAGGGCAGGTATGGCTACACCTTC.

The rearrangement joins TRBV7-6 to TRBJ2-5; D possibly corresponds to TRBD2 (6 bases). The CDR3 is 15 amino acids. Trimming stripped 6 bases from V and 4 bases from J, with 18 bases between. The germline V gene encodes CDR1 SGHVS and CDR2 FNYEAQ. CDR3 bases: TGTGCCAGCAGAAAATTCGGCGGGGTGGGAGAGACCCAGTACTTC. The encoded protein is CASRKFGGVGETQYF.

The rearrangement uses TRBV5-1 and TRBJ2-1; 8 bases agree with TRBD2. The CDR3 consists of 16 residues. Per germline, CDR1 SGHRS and CDR2 YFSETQ. Losses at the gene ends were 3 bases for V and 5 bases for J; bases not matched to a gene: 10. Written as DNA, the CDR3 is TGCGCCAGCAGCTATTCCGGGACTAGTTTGAACAATGAGCAGTTCTTC. Residues: CASSYSGTSLNNEQFF. Full variable domain (missing parts from reference TRBV5-1 and TRBJ2-1): KAGVTQTPRYLIKTRGQQVTLSCSPISGHRSVSWYQQTPGQGLQFLFEYFSETQRNKGNFPGRFSGRQFSNSRSEMNVSTLELGDSALYLCASSYSGTSLNNEQFFGPGTRLTVL.

Here the CDR3 reads CASSSRRDRDQETQYF. The CDR3 DNA reads as TGTGCCAGCAGTTCGCGCCGGGACAGGGACCAAGAGACCCAGTACTTC. This chain joins TRBV6-5 and TRBJ2-5; 9 bases are a match to TRBD1. Germline CDR1 MNHEY, CDR2 SVGAGI. The CDR3 consists of 16 residues. J gave up 0 bases and V 4 bases, and 6 bases lay outside the gene matches.